This entry lists 18 T cell receptor beta chains sequenced from one sample in a study of blood T cells in healthy people across ages (dated by TCRdb to the mid-2010s). Library preparation was by 5' RACE. TCRdb records Illumina HiSeq 2500 as the sequencer. The second PCR ran for roughly 6 to 11 cycles and used a J-beta primer mix along with a sample-barcoded 5' primer. TCRdb redid the processing of the public reads, applying fastp at Q25 and MiXCR, and retained in-frame beta chains. Entries are consolidated by CDR3 protein sequence, retaining the most common genes and DNA. This sample holds approximately 1.5 million distinct CDR3 sequences; 42% were observed only once. The leading ten clones occupy approximately 4.1% of the sample. Sequences were obtained from blood. The receptors stem from a woman aged 18-29 years in good health.

Only a few counts were recorded for this clonotype. The chain employs TRBV9 and TRBJ1-4; D is ambiguous. Germline V gives CDR1 SGDLS, CDR2 YYNGEE. The CDR3 is made up of 15 amino acids. V was pared by 4 bases and J by 8 bases, with 18 bases between. This CDR3 reads CASSPGPSRTEKLFF. As DNA, the CDR3 is TGTGCCAGCAGCCCCGGACCCTCCCGTACCGAAAAACTGTTTTTT. Looking up the rest from reference TRBV9 and TRBJ1-4 gives the full variable domain: DSGVTQTPKHLITATGQRVTLRCSPRSGDLSVYWYQQSLDQGLQFLIQYYNGEERAKGNILERFSAQQFPDLHSELNLSSLELGDSALYFCASSPGPSRTEKLFFGSGTQLSVL.

Of note for this clonotype: At one end the junction does not follow the germline gene, possibly because of a read error. J is TRBJ2-7 and V is TRBV7-7; 11 bases are shared with TRBD2. Germline-derived CDR1 and CDR2 are SSHAT and FNYEAQ (reference sequence). There are 15 residues in the CDR3. The CDR3: CASSFRLAGPQEQYF. The DNA for the CDR3 is TGTGCTAGCAGCTTCAGACTAGCGGGACCTCAGGAGCAGTACTTC.

This clonotype showed up just a few times. The rearrangement links TRBV2 to TRBJ2-5; no reliable D call. V shed 8 bases and J shed 1 base, with 8 bases lying between them. CDR3 size: 12 residues. Looked up from germline, CDR1 is SNHLY and CDR2 is FYNNEI. The CDR3 reads CASHEVQETQYF. CDR3 sequence (DNA): TGTGCCAGCCACGAGGTCCAAGAGACCCAGTACTTC.

This chain uses TRBV20-1 with TRBJ2-3; D unresolved. CDR3 size: 12 residues. CDR1 is DFQATT, CDR2 SNEGSKA, per germline (reference sequence). V was pared by 0 bases and J by 6 bases, with 7 bases between. The DNA of the CDR3 is TGCAGTGCTAGAGAACTGCCTGATACGCAGTATTTT. Protein product: CSARELPDTQYF.

Comments on this clonotype: A much larger clone differs by one base, so this may be a read error. This CDR3 fails to terminate in the conserved phenylalanine or tryptophan, so it likely reflects a read error. The chain couples TRBV7-9 to TRBJ2-1; no clear D gene. V was trimmed by 2 bases and J by 0 bases, leaving 11 bases between them. The CDR3 covers 16 residues. CDR1 is SEHNR and CDR2 is FQNEAQ in the germline V gene (reference sequence). The CDR3 nucleotides are TGTGCCAGCAGCTTAAGCCTCGCTAGCTCCTACAATGAGCAGTTCTCC. Amino acids: CASSLSLASSYNEQFS.

Turning to this clonotype: The junction departs from the called germline gene at one end, perhaps through a read error. The chain joins TRBV5-6 to TRBJ1-1; D gene unclear. The CDR3 has 15 residues. CDR1 and CDR2 (germline): SGHDT, YYEEEE. CDR3 sequence (DNA): TGTGCCAGCAGCCCCCCTCGGACGGTGAACGCTGAAGCTTTCTTT. Its translation is CASSPPRTVNAEAFF.

The chain recombines TRBV7-9 with TRBJ2-1, with 11 bases fitting TRBD2. This CDR3 has 17 residues. Looked up from germline, CDR1 is SEHNR and CDR2 is FQNEAQ (reference sequence). V gave up 1 base and J gave up 3 bases; unmatched junction bases: 5. CDR3 loop: CASSLVLAGASYNEQFF. CDR3 sequence (DNA): TGTGCCAGCAGCTTAGTACTAGCGGGAGCAAGCTACAATGAGCAGTTCTTC.

This clonotype was detected once. This sequence joins TRBV27 and TRBJ1-2, with 7 positions matching TRBD1. The germline gives CDR1 MNHEY, CDR2 SMNVEV (reference sequence). Germline trimming cut 5 bases from V and 4 bases from J; bases unmatched to any gene: 16. The CDR3 sequence is 17 residues long. CDR3 loop: CASSPRTGHSRGYGYTF. As DNA, the CDR3 is TGTGCCAGCAGTCCGCGGACAGGTCATTCCAGGGGCTATGGCTACACCTTC.

V and J are TRBV13 and TRBJ2-5; TRBD1 aligns across 12 bases. Looked up from germline, CDR1 is PRHDT and CDR2 is FYEKMQ (reference sequence). The CDR3 is 16 residues long. V lost 4 bases and J lost 11; bases outside the gene matches: 14. In nucleotides, the CDR3 is TGTGCCAGCAGCTCCTGGGACAGGGGGCCCACAAATGAGCAGTACTTC. Protein: CASSSWDRGPTNEQYF.

This rearrangement joins TRBV13 to TRBJ2-1; D is possibly TRBD1 (6 bases). V lost 2 bases and J lost 7, with 24 bases in between. The germline gives CDR1 PRHDT, CDR2 FYEKMQ (reference sequence). This CDR3 is built from 18 residues. The CDR3 loop reads CASSLKSGGSPTGNEQFF. In DNA, the CDR3 is TGTGCCAGCAGCTTAAAGTCGGGTGGGAGCCCCACAGGGAATGAGCAGTTCTTC. The full variable domain, in which reference TRBV13 and TRBJ2-1 provide the parts outside the CDR3, is AAGVIQSPRHLIKEKRETATLKCYPIPRHDTVYWYQQGPGQDPQFLISFYEKMQSDKGSIPDRFSAQQFSDYHSELNMSSLELGDSALYFCASSLKSGGSPTGNEQFFGPGTRLTVL.

The J gene is TRBJ2-1, the V gene TRBV7-2, with 7 bases matching TRBD1. The germline V gene has CDR1 SGHTA and CDR2 FQGNSA. Germline trimming cut 6 bases from V and 3 bases from J; bases unmatched to any gene: 11. The CDR3 extends over 16 amino acids. CDR3 residues: CASSRTGQHFYNEQFF. DNA for the CDR3: TGTGCCAGCAGTCGAACGGGACAGCACTTCTACAATGAGCAGTTCTTC.

This clonotype occurred a few times. The J gene is TRBJ1-1, the V gene TRBV30; no clear D gene. Per the germline V gene, CDR1 is GTSNPN and CDR2 is SVGIG (reference sequence). The length of the CDR3 is 15 residues. V was pared by 1 base and J by 1 base, with 13 bases between. Written as DNA, the CDR3 is TGTGCCTGGAGTGGAGGATTTCTTTCGAACACTGAAGCTTTCTTT. Translation gives CAWSGGFLSNTEAFF.

The chain carries TRBV5-1 and TRBJ2-7; the D gene is possibly TRBD1 (6 bases). Deletions cut 4 bases from V and 6 bases from J, with 14 bases between. Germline V gene sequence: CDR1 SGHRS, CDR2 YFSETQ. This CDR3 comprises 13 residues. CDR3 DNA: TGCGCCAGCAGCGGCAACAGGGACGGCGAGCAGTACTTC. The encoded protein is CASSGNRDGEQYF.

The V and J genes are TRBV20-1 and TRBJ2-7; no firm D call. With 3 bases removed from V and 2 bases from J, the gap between germline ends came to 11 bases. Germline V gene sequence: CDR1 DFQATT, CDR2 SNEGSKA (reference sequence). The CDR3 is 13 amino acids. Here the CDR3 reads CSASRTSAYEQYF. CDR3 DNA: TGCAGTGCTAGTCGGACGTCAGCCTACGAGCAGTACTTC.

The chain has TRBV6-2 or TRBV6-3 and TRBJ1-4; 7 bases agree with TRBD1. Germline lookup yields CDR1 MNHEY and CDR2 SVGEGT. The CDR3 consists of 16 residues. The J segment lost 6 bases and the V segment lost 0 bases, leaving 7 bases of the junction unmatched. CDR3 DNA sequence: TGTGCCAGCAGTTACTCGAGGGACAGCAACCATGAAAAACTGTTTTTT. Translation gives CASSYSRDSNHEKLFF.

There are a few counts of this clonotype. CDR3 region: CASSKYGSEKLFF. CDR3 coding DNA: TGTGCCAGCAGCAAGTACGGGAGTGAAAAACTGTTTTTT. The V gene is TRBV6-6, the J gene TRBJ1-4; D remains unclear. CDR1 is MNHNY and CDR2 is SVGAGI in the germline V gene (reference sequence). Trimming left V 6 bases short and J 7 bases short, with 12 bases between. There are 13 residues in the CDR3.

The genes are TRBV15 and TRBJ2-1, with 7 bases that match TRBD2. J was trimmed by 4 bases and V by 0 bases; bases with no gene match: 9. The CDR3 totals 17 residues. Germline CDR1 and CDR2: LNHNV and YYDKDF (reference sequence). The CDR3: CATSRDPGSGLYNEQFF. CDR3 sequence (DNA): TGTGCCACCAGCAGAGATCCCGGCTCGGGACTATACAATGAGCAGTTCTTC.

CDR3 sequence (DNA): TGCGCCAGCAGCCAAGAGGGGGTCTCCTACAATGAGCAGTTCTTC. Translating it yields CASSQEGVSYNEQFF. The rearrangement joins TRBV4-3 to TRBJ2-1; TRBD1 or TRBD2 may be the D gene (5 bases each). Trimming shortened V by 0 bases and J by 0 bases, and 6 bases separated the two germline ends. CDR1 is LGHNA, CDR2 YSLEER, per germline. The length of the CDR3 is 15 residues.